The source of this T cell receptor beta chain is a study of cytomegalovirus exposure and HLA in healthy donors. Overall study results and limits: It was confirmed in vitro that a few of the CMV-associated chains were specific for CMV antigens. According to the study, around 150 TCR beta chains were cytomegalovirus-associated.

Remarks on this clone: As yet, its antigen is unknown.

Donors were drawn from the approximately 120-subject validation cohort, separate from the approximately 620-subject first cohort. The repertoire was sequenced with immunoSEQ multiplex PCR; TCRdb's copy has only in-frame clones and lacks some. This table holds about 240,000 clones, 75% to 90% found once. Germline CDR1 is SQVTM and CDR2 is ANQGSEA. The V and J ends lost 4 bases and 4 bases, in that order; junction bases with no gene match: 8. The CDR3 loop spans 15 amino acids. This TCR came from a woman in her 30s in good health and CMV-seropositive. V usage is TRBV29-1 and J usage is TRBJ2-1, with TRBD1 matching over 9 bases. Sequenced: PBMCs. Here the CDR3 reads CSVGPGQGMYNEQFF. As DNA, the CDR3 is TGCAGCGTTGGCCCTGGACAGGGGATGTACAATGAGCAGTTCTTC.